This T cell receptor (beta chain) was obtained from a study of molecular identifiers for immune sequencing clone quantification. Study-wide results and caveats: Clones above 20 RNA copies held over 98% of effector molecules, under 1% in naive cells.

Germline V gene data show CDR1 as GTSNPN and CDR2 as SVGIG (reference sequence). Trimming took off 4 bases at V and 2 bases at J, with 12 bases between the two ends. This CDR3 is 14 amino acids long. In TCRdb, the PCR reads were re-called with MiXCR into one record per CDR3 protein. The sample contains more than 550,000 distinct CDR3 sequences, 25% of which appear only once. Comment on this clonotype: The antigen is undetermined.

As CD8+CD4-CCR7+CD45RA+ cells, naive CD8 T cells were sorted. This chain uses TRBV30 with TRBJ1-3; TRBD1 might be the D (6 bases). This TCR came from a human donor in good health. Some libraries in this study had Jurkat cell RNA spiked in. Sequenced input: naive CD8+ T cells from blood, with Jurkat cell RNA spiked in. Subset: FACS-sorted CD8+CD4-CCR7+CD45RA+ naive T cells. CDR3 in amino acids: CAWNQGTPGNTIYF. CDR3 in DNA: TGTGCCTGGAATCAGGGGACTCCTGGAAACACCATATATTTT.